The 17 T cell receptor beta chains in this list originate from one sample, sequenced in a study of sequential checkpoint blockade in melanoma. The treatment was: randomized to nivolumab then ipilimumab (arm A) or the reverse (arm B). This table comes from immunoSEQ multiplex PCR, and its TCRdb copy is limited to in-frame clones, with some not included. Among roughly 6,800 clones listed, over 25% were seen once. The specimen was tumor tissue (inferred from file names), collected from a patient given nivolumab and ipilimumab in sequence. These receptors were collected from a human donor with melanoma.

The genes are TRBV5-1 and TRBJ2-2; D is tentatively TRBD1 or TRBD2 (5 bases each). This CDR3 has 15 residues. Trimming removed 3 bases at V and 5 bases at J, with 14 bases between. The germline gives CDR1 SGHRS, CDR2 YFSETQ. CDR3 nucleotide sequence: TGCGCCAGCAGCTCAGCGGCAGGGTGGACCGGGGAGCTGTTTTTT. Protein sequence: CASSSAAGWTGELFF.

By frequency in the sample, this clone is medium-sized. This chain connects TRBV11-3 to TRBJ1-2; TRBD1 is a possible D gene (6 bases). Trimming took 8 bases from V and 1 from J, leaving 17 bases between them. This CDR3 has 15 residues. Germline V gene data show CDR1 as SGHNT and CDR2 as YENEEA. CDR3 loop: CASSRVGGHNYGYTF. The CDR3 region has the DNA TGTGCCAGCTCACGCGTCGGGGGGCATAACTATGGCTACACCTTC.

This clone appeared a few times. Written as DNA, the CDR3 is TGTGCCATCGGGGGGGCCGATACGCAGTATTTT. Protein: CAIGGADTQYF. The chain recombines TRBV6-4 with TRBJ2-3; 8 bases align to TRBD2. The CDR3 has 11 amino acids. The V segment lost 10 bases and the J segment 6 bases; nucleotides outside the gene matches: 3. Germline lookup yields CDR1 MRHNA and CDR2 SNTAGT.

This clone was seen a few times. The rearrangement links TRBV11-3 to TRBJ2-3; the match to TRBD2 covers 7 bases. Losses at the gene ends were 2 bases for V and 6 bases for J; bases not matched to a gene: 14. CDR1 and CDR2 from the germline V gene are SGHNT and YENEEA. The CDR3 sequence is 17 residues long. CDR3 sequence: CASSLSNTGGYVDTQYF. The CDR3 nucleotides are TGTGCCAGCAGCTTATCCAACACGGGAGGTTATGTTGATACGCAGTATTTT.

This chain links TRBV29-1 with TRBJ2-3, with 9 nucleotides matching TRBD1. This CDR3 has 17 amino acids. Germline CDR1 reads SQVTM; CDR2 reads ANQGSEA. V dropped 4 bases and J dropped 4; count of bases not matched to a gene: 15. CDR3 bases: TGCAGCGTTGTGGGCACCAGAGGGACAGGGATGTCAGATACGCAGTATTTT. It codes for CSVVGTRGTGMSDTQYF.

This chain links TRBV19 with TRBJ1-1; D gene uncertain. Per the germline V gene, CDR1 is LNHDA and CDR2 is SQIVND (reference sequence). This CDR3 has 14 residues. V dropped 4 bases and J dropped 6 bases, with 15 bases sitting between them. The CDR3 nucleotides read TGTGCCAGTAGTACAGGCTCTGTGGGGTCTGAAGCTTTCTTT. It codes for CASSTGSVGSEAFF. The whole variable domain, remainder taken from reference TRBV19 and TRBJ1-1, is DGGITQSPKYLFRKEGQNVTLSCEQNLNHDAMYWYRQDPGQGLRLIYYSQIVNDFQKGDIAEGYSVSREKKESFPLTVTSAQKNPTAFYLCASSTGSVGSEAFFGQGTRLTVV.

This chain links TRBV19 with TRBJ2-1, with D possibly being TRBD1 or TRBD2 (5 bases each). The ends were cut back, 6 bases at V and 8 bases at J, with 11 bases in the middle. Germline-derived CDR1 and CDR2 are LNHDA and SQIVND (reference sequence). The CDR3 is 12 amino acids. The CDR3 is CASSPGLDEQFF. For the CDR3, the DNA is TGTGCCAGTAGCCCGGGGCTGGATGAGCAGTTCTTC.

The sample holds a few counts of this clone. This chain's CDR3 is CASSLRQGGTEAFF. The CDR3 DNA sequence: TGTGCCAGCAGCCTAAGACAGGGTGGCACTGAAGCTTTCTTT. The chain carries TRBV11-3 and TRBJ1-1; 7 bases are a match to TRBD1. The ends lost 5 bases at V and 4 bases at J; junction bases unmatched: 7. The CDR3 sequence is 14 residues long. CDR1 and CDR2 from the germline V gene are SGHNT and YENEEA.

The V gene is TRBV12-5, the J gene TRBJ2-7; the match to TRBD2 covers 7 bases. V shed 2 bases, J shed 4 bases, and the junction held 5 bases outside the gene matches. This CDR3 has 14 amino acids. CDR1 and CDR2 (germline): LGHNT, FRNRAP. Here the CDR3 reads CASGLPPRGYEQYF. CDR3 nucleotide sequence: TGTGCTAGTGGTTTGCCACCGCGGGGGTACGAGCAGTACTTC.

This clone was recorded a few times. This rearrangement joins TRBV6-8 to TRBJ2-5; 8 nucleotides match TRBD1. V dropped 8 bases and J dropped 6; count of bases not matched to a gene: 5. The CDR3 sequence is 12 residues long. Germline CDR1 reads MNHGY; CDR2 reads SAAAGT. CDR3 DNA sequence: TGTGCCAGCGGACAGGGCCCCAAGACCCAGTACTTC. Its protein is CASGQGPKTQYF.

This clone showed up many times. The chain combines TRBV11-3 with TRBJ2-3, with D unresolved. V was trimmed by 3 bases and J by 4 bases, leaving 11 bases between them. The length of the CDR3 is 14 residues. Germline V CDR1 and CDR2: SGHNT, YENEEA. The DNA for the CDR3 is TGTGCCAGCAGCTTGGAATGGTCGCCAGATACGCAGTATTTT. This codes for CASSLEWSPDTQYF.

This clone was seen a few times. This rearrangement joins TRBV28 to TRBJ1-2; the match to TRBD1 covers 8 bases. Per germline, CDR1 MDHEN and CDR2 SYDVKM. Trimming at V came to 5 bases and at J to 4 bases, leaving 9 bases not matched to a gene. The CDR3 sequence is 15 residues long. In nucleotides, the CDR3 is TGTGCCAGCAGTCAGGGTGGGACAGGAGGCTATGGCTACACCTTC. Protein product: CASSQGGTGGYGYTF.

This sequence joins TRBV7-5 and TRBJ2-6; the tabulated D call, TRBD2, remains unverified against the DNA. TRBV7-5 is a pseudogene. This CDR3 region has 16 residues. CDR3 protein: CASSLVEGRGANVLTF. The DNA of the CDR3 is TGTGCCAGCAGCTTAGTGGAGGGGCGCGGGGCCAACGTCCTGACTTTC.

Judged by abundance, this clone is large. This rearrangement joins TRBV11-3 to TRBJ2-5; no definite D call. Germline CDR1 SGHNT, CDR2 YENEEA. The V gene lost 5 bases and the J gene lost 3 bases, with 13 bases spanning the gap. The CDR3 runs to 14 residues. The CDR3 loop reads CASSLGWLEETQYF. The DNA of the CDR3 is TGTGCCAGCAGCCTCGGATGGTTAGAAGAGACCCAGTACTTC. Full variable domain (outside the CDR3, taken from reference TRBV11-3 and TRBJ2-5): EAGVVQSPRYKIIEKKQPVAFWCNPISGHNTLYWYLQNLGQGPELLIRYENEEAVDDSQLPKDRFSAERLKGVDSTLKIQPAELGDSAVYLCASSLGWLEETQYFGPGTRLLVL.

The chain joins TRBV11-3 to TRBJ2-1, with 7 bases lining up with TRBD2. From germline, CDR1 is SGHNT and CDR2 YENEEA. V shed 7 bases and J 7 bases; nucleotides not matched to a gene: 10. CDR3 size: 14 residues. The CDR3 DNA sequence: TGTGCCAGCATCAATCCCAATAGCGGGAATGAGCAGTTCTTC. Its protein product is CASINPNSGNEQFF. The variable domain in full, completed from reference TRBV11-3 and TRBJ2-1, reads EAGVVQSPRYKIIEKKQPVAFWCNPISGHNTLYWYLQNLGQGPELLIRYENEEAVDDSQLPKDRFSAERLKGVDSTLKIQPAELGDSAVYLCASINPNSGNEQFFGPGTRLTVL.

The table lists this clone with many counts. The chain links TRBV7-6 to TRBJ2-1, with 9 bases fitting TRBD1. CDR1 is SGHVS and CDR2 is FNYEAQ in the germline V gene. The CDR3 extends over 15 amino acids. J gave up 1 base and V 3 bases, and 1 base lay outside the gene matches. The DNA of the CDR3 is TGTGCCAGCAGCTTGGGGACAGGGTCCTACAATGAGCAGTTCTTC. Translating it yields CASSLGTGSYNEQFF.

The CDR3: CASSQDLAGVGNTIYF. Written as DNA, the CDR3 is TGCGCCAGCAGCCAAGATTTGGCAGGAGTTGGAAACACCATATATTTT. The chain combines TRBV4-1 with TRBJ1-3, with no clear D. Looked up from germline, CDR1 is MGHRA and CDR2 is YSYEKL. The V end lost 0 bases, the J end lost 3 bases, and 12 bases lay between the germline ends. The CDR3 totals 16 residues.